Listed below are T cell receptor beta chains from one sample, sequenced in a study of blood T cell repertoires in COVID-19. The table came from immunoSEQ multiplex PCR; TCRdb's copy has only in-frame clones and leaves some out. The sample includes 100,000 or so clones, roughly 87% seen only once; the top ten take more than 5%. Sample: peripheral blood. These receptors all come from a woman in her forties or fifties with COVID-19, enrolled during active disease. CDR3s leave out the opening cysteine and the closing phenylalanine or tryptophan.

V,J,CDR3
TRBV7-9,TRBJ2-2,ASSPQGLDTGELF
TRBV30,TRBJ2-1,AWRRGWGGNEQF
TRBV18,TRBJ1-3,ASSPPGQDFSGNTIY
TRBV7-6,TRBJ2-2,ASSPPGLAAGELF
TRBV30,TRBJ1-2,AWRGGAGSGYT
TRBV12-3/TRBV12-4,TRBJ2-1,ASSYDRLDEQF
TRBV19,TRBJ1-5,ASTGTGGNQPQH
TRBV6-2/TRBV6-3,TRBJ2-1,ASSYPPGQDYNEQF
TRBV7-2,TRBJ1-2,ASSLATGQGWGGYT
TRBV6-1,TRBJ2-5,ASSEGLAGGPQETQY
TRBV24-1,TRBJ2-3,ATSDPWGAGGPDTQY
TRBV28,TRBJ2-1,ASSPAGLVEQF
TRBV7-9,TRBJ2-2,ASSTGTANTGELF
TRBV6-1,TRBJ2-2,ASSERGLGNTGELF
TRBV6-2/TRBV6-3,TRBJ1-6,ASSYGGWGNSPLH
TRBV30,TRBJ2-5,AWTRNRGGETQY
TRBV7-9,TRBJ1-1,ASSPPRRLGTEAF
TRBV6-6,TRBJ1-2,ASSVTGEDYGYT
TRBV4-3,TRBJ2-7,ASSQELQRSYEQY
TRBV19,TRBJ1-1,ASSIPGQRNTEAF
TRBV7-8,TRBJ2-7,ASSGGRTSYEQY
TRBV5-4,TRBJ2-4,ANADRDKNIQY